The 17 T cell receptor beta chains in this list originate from one sample, sequenced in a study of blood T cell repertoires in COVID-19. Profiled with immunoSEQ multiplex PCR; TCRdb holds only in-frame clones, not every one. The table has over 130,000 clones, approximately 90% seen once. The source material was peripheral blood. Receptors were obtained from a human donor in a cohort sampled during active COVID-19.

The rearrangement uses TRBV2 and TRBJ1-6; D perhaps matches TRBD1 (5 bases). Per germline, CDR1 SNHLY and CDR2 FYNNEI. V was shortened by 6 bases and J by 7 bases, with 10 bases between the two germline ends. The length of the CDR3 is 13 residues. CDR3 sequence reads: CASRRQTNSPLHF. Here the CDR3 DNA reads TGTGCCAGCAGGAGACAGACAAATTCACCCCTCCACTTT.

The rearrangement uses TRBV5-1 and TRBJ1-1; 9 bases are shared with TRBD1. There are 15 residues in the CDR3. Germline trimming cut 0 bases from V and 3 bases from J; bases unmatched to any gene: 3. The germline CDR1 and CDR2 sequences are SGHRS and YFSETQ. CDR3 DNA sequence: TGCGCCAGCAGCTTGGACGGGACAGGGTACACTGAAGCTTTCTTT. Translated, it gives CASSLDGTGYTEAFF.

This chain joins TRBV6-4 and TRBJ2-3; D might be TRBD1 (5 bases). V was shortened by 2 bases and J by 1 base, with 10 bases between the two germline ends. Per the germline V gene, CDR1 is MRHNA and CDR2 is SNTAGT. This CDR3 has 15 residues. The CDR3 here is CASSDRGMGTDTQYF. In nucleotides, the CDR3 is TGTGCCAGCAGTGACAGGGGAATGGGCACAGATACGCAGTATTTT.

The J gene is TRBJ2-3, the V gene TRBV20-1; D is uncertain. V dropped 5 bases and J dropped 0 bases, with 3 bases sitting between them. Germline assignment: CDR1 DFQATT and CDR2 SNEGSKA (reference sequence). The CDR3 has 11 amino acids. The CDR3 region is CSAPSTDTQYF. CDR3 DNA sequence: TGCAGTGCTCCTAGCACAGATACGCAGTATTTT.

This chain uses TRBV19 with TRBJ2-2; D may be TRBD2 (5 bases). This CDR3 is built from 17 residues. The V and J ends lost 6 bases and 4 bases respectively, with 21 bases between them. Germline V gene lookup returns CDR1 LNHDA and CDR2 SQIVND (reference sequence). In DNA, the CDR3 is TGTGCCAGTAGAGAGGCGAGGGTTGTATGGGCCACCGGGGAGCTGTTTTTT. Its protein is CASREARVVWATGELFF.

This clone was seen only once. The chain has TRBV6-2 or TRBV6-3 and TRBJ1-2; 8 bases match TRBD1. V lost 2 bases, J lost 4 bases, and 6 bases stayed unmatched. The CDR3 contains 15 residues. Per germline, CDR1 MNHEY and CDR2 SVGEGT. The CDR3 coding sequence is TGTGCCAGCAGTTACGGGACAGGAACCTTCTATGGCTACACCTTC. Its translation: CASSYGTGTFYGYTF.

CDR3 nucleotides: TGTGCCAGCAGCCTGACAGGGGGCGTCACCGGGGAGCTGTTTTTT. Translated: CASSLTGGVTGELFF. The V and J genes are TRBV9 and TRBJ2-2; 10 nucleotides align to TRBD1. The trim removed 4 bases at V and 4 bases at J, leaving 4 bases unmatched. Germline CDR1 is SGDLS and CDR2 is YYNGEE. The CDR3 spans 15 residues.

V usage is TRBV10-1 and J usage is TRBJ1-5; 8 bases are shared with TRBD1. J gave up 3 bases and V 2 bases, and 9 bases lay outside the gene matches. There are 17 residues in the CDR3. Germline CDR1 reads WNHNN; CDR2 reads SYGVQD (reference sequence). CDR3: CASSEPKDRGPNQPQHF. For the CDR3, the DNA is TGCGCCAGCAGTGAGCCTAAAGACAGGGGACCCAATCAGCCCCAGCATTTT.

V usage is TRBV7-2 and J usage is TRBJ1-2; no definite D call. Trimming removed 0 bases at V and 0 bases at J, with 8 bases between. The CDR3 extends over 15 amino acids. Germline assignment: CDR1 SGHTA and CDR2 FQGNSA. The CDR3, as DNA: TGTGCCAGCAGCTTAGCGTTGGCGGCTAACTATGGCTACACCTTC. Translation: CASSLALAANYGYTF. Complete variable domain (other parts from reference TRBV7-2 and TRBJ1-2): GAGVSQSPSNKVTEKGKDVELRCDPISGHTALYWYRQSLGQGLEFLIYFQGNSAPDKSGLPSDRFSAERTGGSVSTLTIQRTQQEDSAVYLCASSLALAANYGYTFGSGTRLTVV.

The chain couples TRBV30 to TRBJ2-3, with TRBD1 matching over 8 bases. Trimming cost V 1 base and J 4 bases; bases outside gene matches: 7. The CDR3 runs to 15 residues. Germline V lookup: CDR1 GTSNPN, CDR2 SVGIG (reference sequence). CDR3 nucleotide sequence: TGTGCCTGGAGTGATAAGACAGGGGTCCCAGATACGCAGTATTTT. This sequence encodes CAWSDKTGVPDTQYF.

The CDR3 nucleotides are TGTGCCAGCAGTTACTCCGGACCGGGGGGGGAGACCCAGTACTTC. Translation gives CASSYSGPGGETQYF. The chain is built from TRBV6-5 and TRBJ2-5; 8 nucleotides agree with TRBD2. Looked up from germline, CDR1 is MNHEY and CDR2 is SVGAGI. The CDR3 has 15 amino acids. With 0 bases clipped from V and 5 bases from J, the junction kept 5 bases outside the gene matches.

This clone has more than one count but fewer than ten. The chain combines TRBV7-2 with TRBJ1-2; D call uncertain. V was cut by 1 base and J by 4 bases, with 10 bases left in between. Germline V gene data show CDR1 as SGHTA and CDR2 as FQGNSA. The CDR3 contains 14 residues. The CDR3 is CASSLVLVLYGYTF. The DNA for the CDR3 is TGTGCCAGCAGCTTAGTGCTAGTCCTCTATGGCTACACCTTC.

The chain joins TRBV24-1 to TRBJ2-5, with 8 positions matching TRBD2. The V segment lost 4 bases and the J segment 5 bases; nucleotides outside the gene matches: 8. Germline V gene sequence: CDR1 KGHDR, CDR2 SFDVKD. This CDR3 is 15 amino acids long. CDR3 nucleotide sequence: TGTGCCACCAGTGAAACTCTAGCGGGTGGCGAGACCCAGTACTTC. Protein product: CATSETLAGGETQYF.

V and J are TRBV7-8 and TRBJ2-1, with 8 bases identical to TRBD1. Germline assignment: CDR1 SGHVS and CDR2 FQNEAQ. There are 15 residues in the CDR3. After removal of 2 bases from V and 8 bases from J, the junction contained 8 bases not matched to a gene. CDR3 protein: CASSLKQGELYEQFF. For the CDR3, the DNA is TGTGCCAGCAGCTTAAAACAGGGGGAACTTTATGAGCAGTTCTTC.

The chain employs TRBV7-9 and TRBJ1-4, with D maybe TRBD1 (5 bases). Trimming cost V 5 bases and J 6 bases, with 10 bases left between them. Germline CDR1 is SEHNR and CDR2 is FQNEAQ (reference sequence). The CDR3 spans 13 residues. The CDR3 sequence is CASSRDFDEKLFF. As DNA, the CDR3 is TGTGCCAGCAGCAGGGACTTTGATGAAAAACTGTTTTTT.

This chain uses TRBV30 with TRBJ1-5; D perhaps matches TRBD1 (5 bases). This CDR3 has 15 amino acids. With 2 bases removed from V and 4 bases from J, the gap between germline ends came to 15 bases. CDR1 is GTSNPN and CDR2 is SVGIG in the germline V gene (reference sequence). CDR3 sequence reads: CAWSTAGRVNQPQHF. Here the CDR3 DNA reads TGTGCCTGGAGTACGGCCGGCAGGGTGAATCAGCCCCAGCATTTT.

The V and J genes are TRBV7-3 and TRBJ2-1; 9 bases are a match to TRBD2. The CDR3 runs to 14 residues. Trimming cost V 3 bases and J 4 bases; bases outside gene matches: 1. Looked up from germline, CDR1 is SGHTA and CDR2 is FQGTGA. Here the CDR3 DNA reads TGTGCCAGCAGCTTTAGCGGGGGATACAATGAGCAGTTCTTC. Protein product: CASSFSGGYNEQFF.